The subject of this entry is one T cell receptor beta chain. The target of this receptor is not known. Qualities for individual bases were not recorded, and no much larger clone is one base off. This specimen comes from a study of T cell responses to AZD1222 COVID-19 vaccine (TCRdb year 2021). Looking at the study overall: A total of 230 to 250 trial participants underwent TCR sequencing, of whom roughly 210 had received two doses of AZD1222 and roughly 26 had received two doses of the MenACWY control vaccine. Enrollment into the trials was organized by age into subgroups of 18-55, 56-69 and 70-plus years, and those subgroups contained roughly 150, 30 and 60 TCR-sequenced participants, respectively. What the work shows at the level of the full study, not this receptor alone: Only a handful of AZD1222 recipients were SARS-CoV-2 seropositive at baseline, limiting conclusions about previously exposed vaccinees. A significant rise in spike-specific TCR breadth and depth was observed after two AZD1222 doses relative to day 0 and relative to MenACWY recipients. The 56-69-year group was small, and its depth increase did not reach significance, likely because of low power. Vaccine-associated CD4 TCRs spanned the whole spike protein, with dominant responses in regions 160-218 and 743-854. Because no samples from the day 14 peak response were available, repertoires could be characterized only after the peak T cell response. Participants were mostly white British and included more females than males, and it was suggested by the authors that clonal diversity may have been underestimated. Epitopes outside the regions mutated in the B.1.351 and B.1.1.7 variants were reportedly recognized by nearly half of the unique spike-specific TCRs.

The time point label for this specimen denotes: about 28 days (+/-7) after the second vaccine dose. The intended sense of this specimen's treatment or condition label: meningococcal conjugate vaccine given as trial control. Vaccinee samples came from UK trials COV001 and COV002, including a single-blind randomized controlled phase 2/3 trial of AZD1222 (ChAdOx1 nCoV-19) in healthy adults. For TCRbeta chain sequencing, PBMC samples from trial participants were taken at day 0 and at day 28 after the second dose. The CDR3 regions of human TCRbeta chains were analyzed by immunosequencing. In the paper's pipeline: TCRs in the repertoires were compared against a reference library of SARS-CoV-2-specific TCRs that had been generated with the MIRA antigen-specificity platform. Breadth was defined as the fraction of unique TCRs that were SARS-CoV-2-associated. Depth was defined as the fraction of total T cells that were SARS-CoV-2-associated. Using the MIRA data, every spike-specific TCR was mapped to the spike region that the TCR reacted to and assigned to either a CD4 or a CD8 class. Log10-transformed breadth and depth values were compared by one-way ANOVA with Sidak's multiple comparisons tests. TCRdb re-hosts the immuneACCESS table, in-frame sequences only. Its copies lack some clones; in the studies checked, an unresolved V gene accounts for under half of them, and the cause for the rest is not known. D and trimming were read from the DNA, whereas the V and J calls and clone size are those reported in that table. The sample table holds approximately 150,000 clones, of which roughly nine tenths were seen once. Of the sample, roughly 7.6% is held by the ten largest clones.

Including cysteine and phenylalanine, the CDR3 has 15 amino acids. Left in the record is the CDR3 DNA by itself, 45 bases read in frame from the first base. As encoded in the germline V gene, CDR1 is ENHRY while CDR2 is SYGVKD. V gives up 8 bases and J gives up 6 bases, and the segment between their germline ends measures 23 bases. Here the chain combines TRBV10-3 and TRBJ2-7; tentative D gene TRBD1, with 6 bases matching. The sequence was collected from an adult who received the MenACWY meningococcal vaccine as a control. Material: peripheral blood, obtained 28 days after the second dose of the MenACWY control vaccine. The sequence in DNA is TGTGCCATCTCCGTTCAGGGGTCGGTTGGTCGCGAGCAGTACTTC. The encoded protein is CAISVQGSVGREQYF.